The clone carrying this TCR beta chain occurred a few times. CDR1 and CDR2 (germline): SGHRS, YFSETQ. Trimming pared 4 bases from V and 0 bases from J, leaving 20 bases between. The CDR3 consists of 17 residues. Produced via immunoSEQ multiplex PCR; TCRdb's table is partial and in-frame only. Altogether about 120,000 clones are present, about 93% being singletons, with the ten largest covering approximately 6.2%. These data originate in a study of T cell changes during pregnancy in multiple sclerosis. This TCR came from a female donor with multiple sclerosis, enrolled in a pregnancy study. Sequencing was performed on peripheral blood, taken before pregnancy. This chain connects TRBV5-1 to TRBJ2-7; TRBD2 might be the D (6 bases). DNA of the CDR3: TGCGCCAGCAGCCCACTAGGCGTGGCGGGGAGCTCCTACGAGCAGTACTTC. It codes for CASSPLGVAGSSYEQYF.